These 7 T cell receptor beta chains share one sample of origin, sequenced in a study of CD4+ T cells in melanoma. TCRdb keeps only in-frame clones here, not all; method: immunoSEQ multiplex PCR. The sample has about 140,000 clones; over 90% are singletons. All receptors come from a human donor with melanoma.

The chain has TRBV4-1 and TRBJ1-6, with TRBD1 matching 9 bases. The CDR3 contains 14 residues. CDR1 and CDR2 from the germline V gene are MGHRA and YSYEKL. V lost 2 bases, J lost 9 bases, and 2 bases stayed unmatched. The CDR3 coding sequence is TGCGCCAGCAGCCAAACAGGGGGCGGTTCACCCCTCCACTTT. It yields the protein CASSQTGGGSPLHF.

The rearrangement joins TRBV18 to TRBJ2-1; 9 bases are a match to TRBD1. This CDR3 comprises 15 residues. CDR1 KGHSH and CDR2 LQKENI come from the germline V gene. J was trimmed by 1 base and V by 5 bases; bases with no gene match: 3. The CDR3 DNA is TGTGCCAGCTCAGGGGGGACAGGGTCCTACAATGAGCAGTTCTTC. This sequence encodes CASSGGTGSYNEQFF.

CDR3 nucleotides: TGTGCCAGCAGCTTAGACAGGAGTTATGGCTACACCTTC. This gives the protein CASSLDRSYGYTF. V usage is TRBV5-4 and J usage is TRBJ1-2; D perhaps matches TRBD1 (6 bases). Germline assignment: CDR1 SGHNT and CDR2 YYREEE (reference sequence). V was pared by 2 bases and J by 5 bases, with 10 bases between. The CDR3 is 13 residues long.

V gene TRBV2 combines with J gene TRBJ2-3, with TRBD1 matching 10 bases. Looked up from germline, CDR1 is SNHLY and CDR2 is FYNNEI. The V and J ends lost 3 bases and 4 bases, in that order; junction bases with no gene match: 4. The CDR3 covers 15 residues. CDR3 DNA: TGTGCCAGCAGTGACGAAGGACAGGGGGCAGATACGCAGTATTTT. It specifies CASSDEGQGADTQYF.

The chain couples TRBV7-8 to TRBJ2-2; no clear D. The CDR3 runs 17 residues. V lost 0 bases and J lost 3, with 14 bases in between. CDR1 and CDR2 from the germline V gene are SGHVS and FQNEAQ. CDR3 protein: CASSLALNKIHTGELFF. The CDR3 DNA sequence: TGTGCCAGCAGCTTAGCGTTAAACAAGATACACACCGGGGAGCTGTTTTTT. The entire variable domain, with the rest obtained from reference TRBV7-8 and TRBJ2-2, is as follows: GAGVSQSPRYKVAKRGQDVALRCDPISGHVSLFWYQQALGQGPEFLTYFQNEAQLDKSGLPSDRFFAERPEGSVSTLKIQRTQQEDSAVYLCASSLALNKIHTGELFFGEGSRLTVL.

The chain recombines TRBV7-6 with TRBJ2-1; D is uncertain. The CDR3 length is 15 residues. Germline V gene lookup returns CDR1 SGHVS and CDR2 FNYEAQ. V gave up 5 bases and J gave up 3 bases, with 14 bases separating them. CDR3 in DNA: TGTGCCAGCAGCCGCGGTAGTGGCAGCTACAATGAGCAGTTCTTC. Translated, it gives CASSRGSGSYNEQFF.

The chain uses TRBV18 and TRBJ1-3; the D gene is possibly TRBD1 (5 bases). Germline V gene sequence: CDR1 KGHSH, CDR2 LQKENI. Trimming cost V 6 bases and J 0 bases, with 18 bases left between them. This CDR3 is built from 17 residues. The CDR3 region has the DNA TGTGCCAGCTCGCCCATTCGGCTAGGGGACTCTGGAAACACCATATATTTT. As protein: CASSPIRLGDSGNTIYF.